One and the same sample provided the 8 T cell receptor beta chains below, sequenced in a study of blood T cells in healthy people across ages. For the second PCR, which ran for roughly 7 to 11 cycles, a sample-barcoded 5' primer and a J-beta primer mix were used. TCRdb itself ran the 5' RACE reads through MiXCR, one entry per CDR3 protein. The sample lists 920,000 or so distinct CDR3 sequences; 35% to 55% were seen once. The sample consisted of blood. Every receptor here comes from a woman aged 60-75 years in good health.

This clonotype showed up just a few times. J is TRBJ2-2 and V is TRBV11-1; D possibly matches TRBD1 or TRBD2 (5 bases each). Germline CDR1 reads SGHAT; CDR2 reads FQDESV (reference sequence). The CDR3 extends over 16 amino acids. The ends were cut back, 3 bases at V and 4 bases at J, with 15 bases in the middle. The CDR3, as DNA: TGTGCCAGCAGCTTTCGGGTCGGGACGGGCACCGGGGAGCTGTTTTTT. The encoded protein is CASSFRVGTGTGELFF.

The chain has TRBV30 and TRBJ2-5; 13 bases map to TRBD2. Germline V gene sequence: CDR1 GTSNPN, CDR2 SVGIG (reference sequence). After removal of 0 bases from V and 9 bases from J, the junction contained 7 bases not matched to a gene. This CDR3 comprises 15 residues. The chain's CDR3 is CAWSVGLAGVVAQYF. CDR3 DNA: TGTGCCTGGAGTGTTGGACTAGCGGGAGTCGTGGCCCAGTACTTC.

This clonotype occurred a few times. V and J are TRBV5-1 and TRBJ2-5; perhaps TRBD1 as D (5 bases). V was pared by 0 bases and J by 1 base, with 13 bases between. The CDR3 has 16 residues. CDR1 and CDR2 from the germline V gene are SGHRS and YFSETQ. The CDR3 protein is CASSLGARESQETQYF. The CDR3 nucleotides read TGCGCCAGCAGCTTGGGGGCCAGGGAAAGCCAAGAGACCCAGTACTTC.

This chain connects TRBV5-1 to TRBJ2-5; 7 bases are a match to TRBD1. J gave up 5 bases and V 3 bases, and 7 bases lay outside the gene matches. Germline values: CDR1 SGHRS, CDR2 YFSETQ. This CDR3 comprises 14 residues. In nucleotides, the CDR3 is TGCGCCAGCAGCTCCTTGACAGGGTCCGAGACCCAGTACTTC. Protein sequence: CASSSLTGSETQYF.

The J gene is TRBJ2-1, the V gene TRBV7-9; 8 bases map to TRBD2. The CDR3 runs to 15 residues. After removal of 6 bases from V and 7 bases from J, the junction contained 11 bases not matched to a gene. Germline loops: CDR1 SEHNR, CDR2 FQNEAQ (reference sequence). The CDR3 DNA sequence: TGTGCCAGCAGTCTCGACGGGACTAGGCCTAATGAGCAGTTCTTC. Encoded protein: CASSLDGTRPNEQFF.

This clonotype was observed a handful of times. The gene calls are TRBV15 and TRBJ2-7; D ambiguous. The CDR3 consists of 13 residues. The germline V and J ends were trimmed by 0 bases and 5 bases, with 8 bases remaining between them. From germline, CDR1 is LNHNV and CDR2 YYDKDF (reference sequence). As DNA, the CDR3 is TGTGCCACCAGCAGAGATCGGGTGAACGAGCAGTACTTC. This codes for CATSRDRVNEQYF.

The chain couples TRBV2 to TRBJ2-3; D ambiguous. The CDR3 spans 14 residues. CDR1 SNHLY and CDR2 FYNNEI come from the germline V gene. The ends were cut back, 7 bases at V and 4 bases at J, with 15 bases in the middle. CDR3 nucleotides: TGTGCCAGCACAACCTCCCCCGGTGCAGATACGCAGTATTTT. Translated: CASTTSPGADTQYF. The full variable domain, completed using reference TRBV2 and TRBJ2-3, is EPEVTQTPSHQVTQMGQEVILRCVPISNHLYFYWYRQILGQKVEFLVSFYNNEISEKSEIFDDQFSVERPDGSNFTLKIRSTKLEDSAMYFCASTTSPGADTQYFGPGTRLTVL.

This chain links TRBV28 with TRBJ2-7; the D gene is possibly TRBD1 (6 bases). Germline-derived CDR1 and CDR2 are MDHEN and SYDVKM. The ends were cut back, 9 bases at V and 4 bases at J, with 19 bases in the middle. This CDR3 comprises 14 residues. CDR3 in DNA: TGTGCCAGTACTACCACACAGGGACGATACGAGCAGTACTTC. Translated, it gives CASTTTQGRYEQYF.